Below, 28 T cell receptor beta chains from the same sample are listed, as sequenced in a study of blood T cells in healthy people across ages. Together with a sample-barcoded 5' primer, a J-beta primer mix was included in a second PCR lasting about 6 to 11 cycles. MiXCR was run by TCRdb on the 5' RACE reads, yielding one entry per CDR3 protein. Of a few hundred thousand distinct CDR3 sequences in the sample, approximately 26% were seen once. These same records also appear under a second study, on T cells of mothers and their children.

The sample consisted of blood. These receptors all come from a boy aged 2 to 10 in good health.

V usage is TRBV6-2 or TRBV6-3 and J usage is TRBJ1-4; D may be TRBD1 (6 bases). CDR1 and CDR2 from the germline V gene are MNHEY and SVGEGT. The CDR3 is 17 residues long. Trimming shortened V by 3 bases and J by 2 bases, and 16 bases separated the two germline ends. The CDR3 DNA follows: TGTGCCAGCAGTTATGAATCCGGACAGCTGACTAATGAAAAACTGTTTTTT. This sequence encodes CASSYESGQLTNEKLFF.

The chain uses TRBV3-1 and TRBJ2-7; D might be TRBD2 (6 bases). With 2 bases removed from V and 5 bases from J, the gap between germline ends came to 22 bases. CDR1 is LGHDT and CDR2 is YNNKEL in the germline V gene (reference sequence). The CDR3 spans 17 residues. The CDR3 is CASSQIPVGGSRNEQYF. The CDR3 DNA is TGTGCCAGCAGCCAAATCCCCGTCGGAGGGAGTAGGAACGAGCAGTACTTC.

The CDR3 sequence: CASRAGLSGYEQYF. The CDR3, as DNA: TGTGCCAGCAGGGCGGGTCTCTCAGGGTACGAGCAGTACTTC. This chain joins TRBV25-1 and TRBJ2-5, with D perhaps given as TRBD1 or TRBD2 (5 bases each). The J call could be wrong; TRBJ2-7 is a better fit for the DNA end. This CDR3 comprises 14 residues. Germline CDR1 is MGHDK and CDR2 is SYGVNS.

This chain connects TRBV9 to TRBJ2-3; 16 nucleotides match TRBD2. This CDR3 has 16 residues. Per germline, CDR1 SGDLS and CDR2 YYNGEE. The ends lost 4 bases at V and 5 bases at J; junction bases unmatched: 4. CDR3 in amino acids: CASSQGLAGGEDTQYF. The DNA of the CDR3 is TGTGCCAGCAGCCAGGGACTAGCGGGAGGGGAAGATACGCAGTATTTT.

This clonotype was counted between two and nine times. The CDR3 DNA follows: TGCGCCAGCAGCTCGGGACAGCTATTTCAAGAGACCCAGTACTTC. Protein: CASSSGQLFQETQYF. V usage is TRBV10-1 and J usage is TRBJ2-5, with 7 bases fitting TRBD1. The V gene end was trimmed by 6 bases and the J gene end by 2 bases; junction bases not matched to a gene: 9. CDR3 length equals 15 residues. CDR1 and CDR2 (germline): WNHNN, SYGVQD (reference sequence).

The CDR3, as DNA: TGTGCCAGCAGTATTTCCCGGACAGGCGAAGCTTTCTTT. Amino acid sequence: CASSISRTGEAFF. The chain employs TRBV12-3 or TRBV12-4 and TRBJ1-1, with 7 bases that match TRBD1. This CDR3 has 13 residues. After removal of 5 bases from V and 8 bases from J, the junction contained 8 bases not matched to a gene.

V gene TRBV7-9 combines with J gene TRBJ1-2, with D possibly TRBD1 on 5 matching bases. The CDR3 has 15 residues. V was trimmed by 6 bases and J by 6 bases, leaving 20 bases between them. Germline lookup yields CDR1 SEHNR and CDR2 FQNEAQ (reference sequence). CDR3 sequence: CASSRPDWGNHGYTF. Here the CDR3 DNA reads TGTGCCAGCAGTCGTCCGGACTGGGGCAACCATGGCTACACCTTC. Full variable domain (missing parts from reference TRBV7-9 and TRBJ1-2): DTGVSQNPRHKITKRGQNVTFRCDPISEHNRLYWYRQTLGQGPEFLTYFQNEAQLEKSRLLSDRFSAERPKGSFSTLEIQRTEQGDSAMYLCASSRPDWGNHGYTFGSGTRLTVV.

This clonotype was seen only a few times. The chain joins TRBV10-1 to TRBJ2-2; 9 nucleotides align to TRBD2. The CDR3 has 15 residues. J was trimmed by 5 bases and V by 5 bases; bases with no gene match: 6. The germline V gene has CDR1 WNHNN and CDR2 SYGVQD (reference sequence). DNA for the CDR3: TGCGCCAGCAGTTTTTCTAGCGGGAATACCGGGGAGCTGTTTTTT. Protein product: CASSFSSGNTGELFF.

The rearrangement joins TRBV27 to TRBJ2-2, with TRBD2 matching over 11 bases. Germline assignment: CDR1 MNHEY and CDR2 SMNVEV (reference sequence). The length of the CDR3 is 18 residues. Trimming took 4 bases from V and 4 from J; bases not matched to a gene: 11. The DNA for the CDR3 is TGTGCCAGCAGTTCGCTCCCCGGGACTAGCGGTCTCACCGGGGAGCTGTTTTTT. Translated: CASSSLPGTSGLTGELFF.

The table lists this clonotype with a few counts. This chain uses TRBV6-5 with TRBJ2-5, with a possible D match to TRBD1 (6 bases). The CDR3 consists of 16 residues. The V gene lost 2 bases and the J gene lost 5 bases, with 18 bases spanning the gap. Germline values: CDR1 MNHEY, CDR2 SVGAGI. The CDR3 coding sequence is TGTGCCAGCAGTTACAGGCTACAGGGTAGAACGGAGACCCAGTACTTC. It yields the protein CASSYRLQGRTETQYF.

This clonotype was recorded a few times. This sequence joins TRBV5-1 and TRBJ2-5, with D perhaps matching TRBD1 (6 bases). The germline gives CDR1 SGHRS, CDR2 YFSETQ. The CDR3 has 15 residues. Trimming shortened V by 1 base and J by 3 bases, and 13 bases separated the two germline ends. The CDR3 DNA reads TGCGCCAGCAGCTTGACCCTGGACAGTAAAGAGACCCAGTACTTC. Translation gives CASSLTLDSKETQYF.

The chain employs TRBV12-3 or TRBV12-4 and TRBJ1-1, with 8 bases lining up with TRBD1. V shed 6 bases and J 5 bases; nucleotides not matched to a gene: 14. The CDR3 loop spans 16 amino acids. As DNA, the CDR3 is TGTGCCAGCAGCTCAAGAGAGGACAGGGCGAGTACTGAAGCTTTCTTT. Amino acids: CASSSREDRASTEAFF.

This clonotype was seen a handful of times. The chain is built from TRBV7-9 and TRBJ1-2; D is uncertain. There are 15 residues in the CDR3. Germline V gives CDR1 SEHNR, CDR2 FQNEAQ (reference sequence). Trimming shortened V by 5 bases and J by 4 bases, and 17 bases separated the two germline ends. In DNA, the CDR3 is TGTGCCAGCAGCCCCCAGGCCCTCGGCGTCTATGGCTACACCTTC. This sequence encodes CASSPQALGVYGYTF.

This chain joins TRBV12-3 or TRBV12-4 and TRBJ2-3, with 10 bases lining up with TRBD1. This CDR3 comprises 15 residues. J was trimmed by 3 bases and V by 2 bases; bases with no gene match: 2. The CDR3 nucleotides are TGTGCCAGCAGTTTAAGGGACAGGGGAACAGATACGCAGTATTTT. Its translation: CASSLRDRGTDTQYF.

This clonotype was detected only a few times. The DNA for the CDR3 is TGTGCCAGCAGCCAAGGACAGGGATGGGAGACCCAGTACTTC. Amino acids: CASSQGQGWETQYF. The chain carries TRBV5-6 and TRBJ2-5; 8 bases line up with TRBD1. J was trimmed by 5 bases and V by 4 bases; bases with no gene match: 7. Germline values: CDR1 SGHDT, CDR2 YYEEEE. The CDR3 runs to 14 residues.

This clonotype appeared many times. V and J are TRBV5-1 and TRBJ2-6, with a weak D call TRBD1 (6 bases). V lost 7 bases and J lost 4, with 12 bases in between. Germline V gene lookup returns CDR1 SGHRS and CDR2 YFSETQ. This CDR3 has 14 amino acids. The CDR3 reads CASSYRAGANVLTF. The CDR3 DNA is TGCGCCAGCTCCTACAGGGCAGGGGCCAACGTCCTGACTTTC.

The rearrangement joins TRBV3-1 to TRBJ1-2; D is ambiguous. In germline, CDR1 is LGHDT, CDR2 YNNKEL (reference sequence). V was cut by 0 bases and J by 2 bases, with 10 bases left in between. The CDR3 runs to 15 residues. CDR3 protein: CASSQEARSNYGYTF. The CDR3 DNA reads TGTGCCAGCAGCCAAGAGGCCAGGAGCAACTATGGCTACACCTTC.

With regard to this clonotype: A much larger clone lies one base from this, so it may be a read error. The chain recombines TRBV5-1 with TRBJ1-2; 9 nucleotides line up with TRBD1. The germline gives CDR1 SGHRS, CDR2 YFSETQ. The CDR3 is 14 amino acids. CDR3: CAGSLGQGDYGYTF. CDR3 in DNA: TGCGCCGGCAGCTTGGGACAGGGAGACTATGGCTACACCTTC.

This clonotype appeared a few times. The chain is built from TRBV6-6 and TRBJ2-1; D not resolved. The closer fit of TRBJ2-7 to the DNA end suggests the J call may be wrong. This CDR3 spans 16 amino acids. Germline CDR1 MNHNY, CDR2 SVGAGI (reference sequence). CDR3 DNA sequence: TGTGCCAGCAGTTACTCCTTCAGGACCTCTACCTACGAGCAGTACTTC. It yields the protein CASSYSFRTSTYEQYF.

The chain is built from TRBV7-9 and TRBJ2-7; D not certain. Trimming pared 5 bases from V and 6 bases from J, leaving 20 bases between. The CDR3 extends over 15 amino acids. The germline CDR1 and CDR2 sequences are SEHNR and FQNEAQ (reference sequence). This CDR3 is CASSPLGDGAAEQYF. CDR3 DNA: TGTGCCAGCAGCCCACTTGGAGACGGAGCAGCCGAGCAGTACTTC. Full variable domain (remainder filled in from reference TRBV7-9 and TRBJ2-7): DTGVSQNPRHKITKRGQNVTFRCDPISEHNRLYWYRQTLGQGPEFLTYFQNEAQLEKSRLLSDRFSAERPKGSFSTLEIQRTEQGDSAMYLCASSPLGDGAAEQYFGPGTRLTVT.

This clonotype was detected a few times. An end of the junction does not agree with germline; a read error may underlie this. The rearrangement links TRBV4-3 to TRBJ2-5; D is undetermined. Germline assignment: CDR1 LGHNA and CDR2 YSLEER. The CDR3 totals 15 residues. The CDR3 coding sequence is TGCGCTAGCAGCCAAGATGTGGCGTTACAAGAGACCCAGTACTTC. Translated, it gives CASSQDVALQETQYF.

The chain couples TRBV6-6 to TRBJ1-4; no reliable D call. The CDR3 has 15 amino acids. Germline CDR1 MNHNY, CDR2 SVGAGI (reference sequence). Trimming removed 6 bases from V and 0 bases from J, with 11 bases in between. In nucleotides, the CDR3 is TGTGCCAGCAGAGAAAAGGGTGCAACTAATGAAAAACTGTTTTTT. This codes for CASREKGATNEKLFF.

This chain joins TRBV13 and TRBJ2-1; D unresolved. The CDR3 contains 13 residues. Germline-derived CDR1 and CDR2 are PRHDT and FYEKMQ (reference sequence). Trimming removed 1 base from V and 5 bases from J, with 6 bases in between. The CDR3 protein is CASSLVANNEQFF. As DNA, the CDR3 is TGTGCCAGCAGCTTAGTGGCCAACAATGAGCAGTTCTTC.

The gene calls are TRBV6-5 and TRBJ2-7, with no clear D. The CDR3 loop spans 14 amino acids. The ends were cut back, 2 bases at V and 0 bases at J, with 8 bases in the middle. Germline loops: CDR1 MNHEY, CDR2 SVGAGI. CDR3 sequence: CASSYGPLSYEQYF. The CDR3 bases are TGTGCCAGCAGTTACGGACCGCTCTCCTACGAGCAGTACTTC.

The chain links TRBV3-1 to TRBJ2-5; D not certain. From germline, CDR1 is LGHDT and CDR2 YNNKEL (reference sequence). V dropped 2 bases and J dropped 7 bases, with 14 bases sitting between them. This CDR3 contains 14 residues. The CDR3 loop reads CASSQRSGWGTQYF. The DNA for the CDR3 is TGTGCCAGCAGCCAACGAAGTGGGTGGGGGACCCAGTACTTC.

A few counts support this clonotype. The chain couples TRBV5-1 to TRBJ2-5; the match to TRBD1 covers 12 bases. This CDR3 is 16 amino acids long. Germline V gene sequence: CDR1 SGHRS, CDR2 YFSETQ. The V segment lost 2 bases and the J segment 5 bases; nucleotides outside the gene matches: 7. CDR3 nucleotide sequence: TGCGCCAGCAGCTTTTCCGGGACAGGGGGCGCGGAGACCCAGTACTTC. Amino acids: CASSFSGTGGAETQYF.

The V gene is TRBV25-1, the J gene TRBJ1-1; unclear D gene. This CDR3 contains 11 residues. The V end lost 4 bases, the J end lost 3 bases, and 3 bases lay between the germline ends. Germline assignment: CDR1 MGHDK and CDR2 SYGVNS. CDR3 coding DNA: TGTGCCAGCAGTGTCTACACTGAAGCTTTCTTT. It is translated as CASSVYTEAFF. Combining the CDR3 with reference TRBV25-1 and TRBJ1-1 gives the whole variable domain EADIYQTPRYLVIGTGKKITLECSQTMGHDKMYWYQQDPGMELHLIHYSYGVNSTEKGDLSSESTVSRIRTEHFPLTLESARPSHTSQYLCASSVYTEAFFGQGTRLTVV.

The chain has TRBV5-1 and TRBJ2-1; TRBD1 matches 8 bases. V lost 0 bases and J lost 8; bases outside the gene matches: 4. Germline assignment: CDR1 SGHRS and CDR2 YFSETQ. The CDR3 extends over 14 amino acids. The CDR3 sequence: CASSLVPGGDEQFF. In DNA form, the CDR3 reads TGCGCCAGCAGCTTGGTGCCAGGGGGCGATGAGCAGTTCTTC.